The 22 T cell receptor beta chains below all came from one sample that was sequenced in a study of Ad26.COV2.S vaccination and SARS-CoV-2 variants. Sequencing was performed with immunoSEQ multiplex PCR; in TCRdb, only in-frame clones are kept and a portion is missing. The sample shows 350,000 to 450,000 clones, around 83% of them seen only once. This sample's treatment: some 20 received Ad26.COV2.S at low or high dose, single or two shots; several received placebo; per-sample allocation not given. Material that was analyzed had been drawn on day 63 after the first vaccine or placebo injection. The sequenced sample was peripheral blood, obtained in a trial of Ad26.COV2.S vaccine versus placebo. These receptors were collected from a person between 18 and 65 years old who received the Ad26.COV2.S COVID-19 vaccine or a placebo.

The chain combines TRBV12-5 with TRBJ2-5; 7 bases fit TRBD1. The germline V gene has CDR1 LGHNT and CDR2 FRNRAP. This CDR3 comprises 15 residues. Unmatched junction bases numbered 4, after V lost 1 base and J lost 2 bases. CDR3 in DNA: TGTGCTAGTGGTTTGGGACAGGGCCCACAAGAGACCCAGTACTTC. This encodes CASGLGQGPQETQYF.

The J gene is TRBJ1-2, the V gene TRBV9; 8 bases match TRBD1. This CDR3 has 14 amino acids. Germline V lookup: CDR1 SGDLS, CDR2 YYNGEE. V shed 0 bases and J 9 bases; nucleotides not matched to a gene: 7. CDR3 nucleotide sequence: TGTGCCAGCAGCGTAGAATGGACAGGGCGACGCTACACCTTC. It is translated as CASSVEWTGRRYTF.

The gene calls are TRBV6-6 and TRBJ1-6; no reliable D call. The CDR3 covers 14 residues. Germline lookup yields CDR1 MNHNY and CDR2 SVGAGI (reference sequence). The V end was cut by 6 bases, the J end by 2 bases, with 8 bases between. CDR3 DNA: TGTGCCAGCAGCAGAAGCCCCTATAATTCACCCCTCCACTTT. Translating gives CASSRSPYNSPLHF.

This clone came up a few times. The chain recombines TRBV27 with TRBJ1-5, with no clear D. This CDR3 has 13 residues. The V end was cut by 8 bases, the J end by 4 bases, with 12 bases between. CDR1 and CDR2 from the germline V gene are MNHEY and SMNVEV (reference sequence). This CDR3 reads CASANRANQPQHF. CDR3 nucleotide sequence: TGTGCCAGCGCTAATCGGGCGAATCAGCCCCAGCATTTT.

Written as DNA, the CDR3 is TGCGCCAGCAGCCATAGGACAGGGGGAGTATCCTATAATTCACCCCTCCACTTT. Its protein is CASSHRTGGVSYNSPLHF. The J gene is TRBJ1-6, the V gene TRBV4-1; 10 bases are shared with TRBD1. CDR1 is MGHRA and CDR2 is YSYEKL in the germline V gene. This CDR3 is 18 amino acids long. With V trimmed by 3 bases and J by 1 base, 6 bases remained unmatched.

The chain recombines TRBV6-1 with TRBJ2-1; TRBD2 matches at 9 bases. The CDR3 sequence is 16 residues long. J lost 0 bases, V lost 4 bases, and 4 bases had no gene match. Germline lookup yields CDR1 MNHNS and CDR2 SASEGT. CDR3 sequence: CASSGLAASSYNEQFF. In nucleotides, the CDR3 is TGTGCCAGCAGTGGACTAGCGGCAAGCTCCTACAATGAGCAGTTCTTC.

In DNA form, the CDR3 reads TGTGCCAGCAGCTTAGCCTCGGGTCTGAGCACAGATACGCAGTATTTT. Its protein is CASSLASGLSTDTQYF. This rearrangement joins TRBV7-2 to TRBJ2-3, with D unresolved. The V end was cut by 0 bases, the J end by 0 bases, with 10 bases between. The germline V gene has CDR1 SGHTA and CDR2 FQGNSA. The CDR3 spans 16 residues.

This sequence joins TRBV28 and TRBJ2-7; 12 positions agree with TRBD2. Looked up from germline, CDR1 is MDHEN and CDR2 is SYDVKM. V lost 5 bases, J lost 3 bases, and 5 bases stayed unmatched. This CDR3 spans 15 amino acids. The CDR3 reads CASSQTSGRFYEQYF. Here the CDR3 DNA reads TGTGCCAGCAGTCAAACTAGCGGGAGGTTCTACGAGCAGTACTTC.

The chain couples TRBV6-2 or TRBV6-3 to TRBJ2-2; D uncertain. CDR1 and CDR2 from the germline V gene are MNHEY and SVGEGT. The ends were cut back, 1 base at V and 1 base at J, with 13 bases in the middle. The CDR3 runs to 17 residues. The CDR3: CASSYFWESENTGELFF. CDR3 bases: TGTGCCAGCAGTTACTTTTGGGAATCAGAGAACACCGGGGAGCTGTTTTTT.

The rearrangement joins TRBV5-1 to TRBJ2-7, with D perhaps TRBD2 (6 bases). The V end was cut by 2 bases, the J end by 4 bases, with 13 bases between. Germline-derived CDR1 and CDR2 are SGHRS and YFSETQ. This CDR3 spans 14 amino acids. CDR3 DNA: TGCGCCAGCAGCTTCGGGGAGGCGGCGTACGAGCAGTACTTC. Protein: CASSFGEAAYEQYF.

The rearrangement uses TRBV10-3 and TRBJ2-7; D not certain. The CDR3 runs to 14 residues. Deletions cut 10 bases from V and 2 bases from J, with 18 bases between. CDR1 is ENHRY, CDR2 SYGVKD, per germline. CDR3 sequence reads: CASSTPQLPYEQYF. The CDR3 DNA follows: TGTGCCAGCAGCACACCACAGCTACCCTACGAGCAGTACTTC.

This rearrangement joins TRBV9 to TRBJ1-1; 9 bases are a match to TRBD1. After removal of 5 bases from V and 3 bases from J, the junction contained 11 bases not matched to a gene. This CDR3 is 16 amino acids long. Per germline, CDR1 SGDLS and CDR2 YYNGEE. The DNA of the CDR3 is TGTGCCAGCAGTCTCGGGACAGGGATAGAGTACACTGAAGCTTTCTTT. As protein: CASSLGTGIEYTEAFF.

V is TRBV16 and J is TRBJ2-3; D perhaps matches TRBD2 (6 bases). V shed 5 bases and J shed 4 bases, with 13 bases lying between them. CDR1 KGHSY and CDR2 FQNENV come from the germline V gene. This CDR3 has 14 residues. The CDR3 spells CASSERLGADTQYF. CDR3 DNA: TGTGCCAGCAGCGAAAGACTAGGGGCAGATACGCAGTATTTT.

The rearrangement joins TRBV28 to TRBJ2-5, with 7 bases fitting TRBD1. Germline V CDR1 and CDR2: MDHEN, SYDVKM. V shed 8 bases, J shed 1 base, and the junction held 4 bases outside the gene matches. CDR3 size: 13 residues. The CDR3 bases are TGTGCCAGCCGGGGACAGCGCCAAGAGACCCAGTACTTC. Protein sequence: CASRGQRQETQYF.

The V call is TRBV11-2, the J call TRBJ2-7; no clear D. CDR1 and CDR2 (germline): SGHAT, FQNNGV. Trimming pared 2 bases from V and 1 base from J, leaving 3 bases between. This CDR3 has 12 amino acids. The CDR3 sequence is CASSLISYEQYF. DNA for the CDR3: TGTGCCAGCAGCTTAATTTCCTACGAGCAGTACTTC.

The J gene is TRBJ1-5, the V gene TRBV7-2; a possible D gene is TRBD1 (5 bases). Per germline, CDR1 SGHTA and CDR2 FQGNSA. The CDR3 runs 14 residues. V lost 1 base to trimming and J lost 5 bases, with 9 bases between them. The CDR3 DNA reads TGTGCCAGCAGCTTAGTGAAGGGGTATCAGCCCCAGCATTTT. This codes for CASSLVKGYQPQHF.

The chain carries TRBV28 and TRBJ2-1; 14 positions match TRBD2. The V and J ends lost 8 bases and 7 bases, in that order; junction bases with no gene match: 4. The CDR3 contains 14 residues. The germline gives CDR1 MDHEN, CDR2 SYDVKM. The DNA of the CDR3 is TGTGCCAGCGGGACTAGCGGGAGTATAAATGAGCAGTTCTTC. Protein product: CASGTSGSINEQFF.

The V gene is TRBV25-1, the J gene TRBJ1-5; D is unresolved. Germline V gene lookup returns CDR1 MGHDK and CDR2 SYGVNS. The V end was cut by 3 bases, the J end by 0 bases, with 6 bases between. This CDR3 region has 14 residues. CDR3 coding DNA: TGTGCCAGCAGTGACCCGTTTAGCAATCAGCCCCAGCATTTT. Translation gives CASSDPFSNQPQHF.

This clone was found once. The chain employs TRBV30 and TRBJ2-3; D unresolved. Deletions cut 5 bases from V and 4 bases from J, with 22 bases between. This CDR3 has 16 amino acids. Germline loops: CDR1 GTSNPN, CDR2 SVGIG (reference sequence). The CDR3 loop reads CAWGHPGQPGSDTQYF. In DNA, the CDR3 is TGTGCCTGGGGCCACCCGGGCCAGCCCGGATCAGATACGCAGTATTTT.

This chain uses TRBV5-1 with TRBJ2-2; D tentatively reads TRBD1 or TRBD2 (6 bases each). Germline values: CDR1 SGHRS, CDR2 YFSETQ. Trimming shortened V by 5 bases and J by 5 bases, and 16 bases separated the two germline ends. There are 15 residues in the CDR3. CDR3 amino acids: CASRASGAGTGELFF. In DNA form, the CDR3 reads TGCGCCAGCAGAGCGTCGGGGGCGGGAACCGGGGAGCTGTTTTTT.

V is TRBV10-1 and J is TRBJ2-7, with TRBD1 matching 11 bases. CDR3 length equals 15 residues. The V and J ends lost 7 bases and 3 bases, in that order; junction bases with no gene match: 8. Per germline, CDR1 WNHNN and CDR2 SYGVQD (reference sequence). In DNA form, the CDR3 reads TGCGCCAGCAAGTCGGGACAGGGGGTCCTCTACGAGCAGTACTTC. Translated, it gives CASKSGQGVLYEQYF.

This clone was seen a handful of times. This chain uses TRBV7-9 with TRBJ2-2, with 10 bases fitting TRBD1. Losses at the gene ends were 3 bases for V and 7 bases for J; bases not matched to a gene: 5. The CDR3 sequence is 15 residues long. The germline gives CDR1 SEHNR, CDR2 FQNEAQ (reference sequence). This chain's CDR3 is CASSFLTGGGGELFF. CDR3 in DNA: TGTGCCAGCAGCTTCTTGACAGGGGGCGGCGGGGAGCTGTTTTTT. Variable domain in full (rest from reference TRBV7-9 and TRBJ2-2): DTGVSQNPRHKITKRGQNVTFRCDPISEHNRLYWYRQTLGQGPEFLTYFQNEAQLEKSRLLSDRFSAERPKGSFSTLEIQRTEQGDSAMYLCASSFLTGGGGELFFGEGSRLTVL.